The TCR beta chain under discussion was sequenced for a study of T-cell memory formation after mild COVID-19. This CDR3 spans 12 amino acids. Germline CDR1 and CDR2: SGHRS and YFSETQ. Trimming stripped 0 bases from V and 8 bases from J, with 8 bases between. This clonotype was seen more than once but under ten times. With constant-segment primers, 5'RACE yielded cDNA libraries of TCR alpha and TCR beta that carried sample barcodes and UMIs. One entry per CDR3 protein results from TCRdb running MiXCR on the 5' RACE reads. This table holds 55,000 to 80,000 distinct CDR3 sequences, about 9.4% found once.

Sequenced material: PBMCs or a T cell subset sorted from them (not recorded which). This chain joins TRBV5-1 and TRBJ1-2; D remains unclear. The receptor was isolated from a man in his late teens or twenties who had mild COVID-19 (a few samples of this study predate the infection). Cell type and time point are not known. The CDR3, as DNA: TGCGCCAGCAGCTTGGCAGGTGGAGGCTACACCTTC. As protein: CASSLAGGGYTF. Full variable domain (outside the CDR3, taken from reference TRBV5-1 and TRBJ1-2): KAGVTQTPRYLIKTRGQQVTLSCSPISGHRSVSWYQQTPGQGLQFLFEYFSETQRNKGNFPGRFSGRQFSNSRSEMNVSTLELGDSALYLCASSLAGGGYTFGSGTRLTVV.